Listed below are T cell receptor beta chains from one sample, sequenced in a study of cytomegalovirus exposure and HLA in healthy donors. Clones were sequenced by immunoSEQ multiplex PCR, and TCRdb holds only the in-frame ones, with some missing. The sample has 33,000 or so clones, approximately 76% seen once. Material: PBMCs. Receptor source: a woman in her 30s in good health and CMV-seropositive. CDR3s include the opening cysteine and the closing phenylalanine or tryptophan. D genes are given only for firm matches. Where a row states a size, it is once, few, many or the class of an expanded clone; other rows omit it.

J | D | V | size | length | CDR3 | DNA
TRBJ2-7 | . | TRBV28 | . | 14 | CASSEPRFPYEQYF | TGTGCCAGCAGTGAGCCTAGATTCCCCTACGAGCAGTACTTC
TRBJ1-1 | TRBD1 | TRBV7-6 | . | 12 | CASSLATGPNFF | TGTGCCAGCAGCTTAGCGACAGGGCCGAATTTCTTT
TRBJ2-6 | . | TRBV5-6 | few | 15 | CASRPRGSGANVLTF | TGTGCCAGCAGACCTAGGGGATCTGGGGCCAACGTCCTGACTTTC
TRBJ2-7 | . | TRBV6-5 | . | 15 | CASSHASTGNYEQYF | TGTGCCAGCAGTCATGCTTCTACAGGGAACTACGAGCAGTACTTC
TRBJ2-2 | . | TRBV30 | . | 15 | CAWSVLGENTGELFF | TGTGCCTGGAGTGTACTAGGAGAGAACACCGGGGAGCTGTTTTTT
TRBJ2-3 | . | TRBV7-9 | . | 13 | CASSSELFNTQYF | TGTGCCAGCAGCTCGGAGCTCTTCAATACGCAGTATTTT
TRBJ2-3 | . | TRBV28 | . | 11 | CASSFLDTQYF | TGTGCCAGCAGTTTCTTAGATACGCAGTATTTT
TRBJ2-1 | . | TRBV15 | . | 18 | CATSPAGSGGGTYNEQFF | TGTGCCACCAGTCCCGCGGGAAGTGGCGGGGGCACCTACAATGAGCAGTTCTTC
TRBJ2-5 | . | TRBV7-3 | . | 15 | CASSLVRSRVETQYF | TGTGCCAGCAGCTTAGTACGTTCCCGGGTGGAGACCCAGTACTTC
TRBJ2-1 | . | TRBV7-3 | . | 14 | CASSSRSGDNEQFF | TGTGCCAGCAGCTCGCGCTCGGGGGACAATGAGCAGTTCTTC
TRBJ1-2 | TRBD1 | TRBV19 | . | 15 | CASGMAHTGANGYTF | TGTGCCAGCGGAATGGCCCATACAGGGGCGAATGGCTACACCTTC